This T cell receptor beta chain is drawn from a study of T-cell reconstitution after alpha-beta-depleted transplantation in children. It was with unique molecular identifiers that the TCRbeta library was prepared. TCRdb reprocessed the PCR reads via MiXCR and lists one record per CDR3 protein. This sample has 490,000 or so distinct CDR3 sequences; around 12% occur once, and the top ten carry over 5.5%. This CDR3 comprises 14 residues. In germline, CDR1 is MGHDK, CDR2 SYGVNS. Of note for this clonotype: The junction does not match germline at one end; this may be a read error.

The chain joins TRBV25-1 to TRBJ2-2; 7 bases are shared with TRBD1. This TCR was sampled from a human donor who donated a stem cell graft to a child with combined immunodeficiency. Material: PBMCs from the stem cell graft donor, obtained from the stem cell graft. CDR3 DNA: TGTGCCAACAGTCCCACAGGGGCCCTCCGGGAGCTGTTTTTT. Translated, it gives CANSPTGALRELFF.